The clone carrying this TCR beta chain appeared many times. The antigen remains unidentified. This sample is drawn from a study of T cells in Graves' hyperthyroidism and ophthalmopathy. Study-wide results and limits: A model built on 13 V-J features separated ophthalmopathy from stable hyperthyroidism. Blood also carried most thyroid clonotypes expanded above 0.001.

What was amplified from RNA transcripts were TCR beta CDR3 regions. First-round RT-PCR targeting the TCR CDR3 was performed with the HTBI primer set. Each CDR3 protein is one row after TCRdb ran MiXCR on the multiplex PCR reads. The data show roughly 710,000 distinct CDR3 sequences, approximately 36% seen once. The diagnoses drew upon clinical symptoms, serum thyroxine and TRAb, thyroid ultrasound and orbital computed tomography. Trimming shortened V by 3 bases and J by 5 bases, and 18 bases separated the two germline ends. The CDR3 spans 16 residues. CDR1 and CDR2 from the germline V gene are KGHDR and SFDVKD.

The sequence came from a middle-aged woman with Graves' hyperthyroidism. The specimen sequenced was blood. This chain uses TRBV24-1 with TRBJ1-1; possibly TRBD1 for D (6 bases). CDR3 bases: TGTGCCACCAGTGATGGGGGGAGAGGGGGGTCGACTGAAGCTTTCTTT. It yields the protein CATSDGGRGGSTEAFF.